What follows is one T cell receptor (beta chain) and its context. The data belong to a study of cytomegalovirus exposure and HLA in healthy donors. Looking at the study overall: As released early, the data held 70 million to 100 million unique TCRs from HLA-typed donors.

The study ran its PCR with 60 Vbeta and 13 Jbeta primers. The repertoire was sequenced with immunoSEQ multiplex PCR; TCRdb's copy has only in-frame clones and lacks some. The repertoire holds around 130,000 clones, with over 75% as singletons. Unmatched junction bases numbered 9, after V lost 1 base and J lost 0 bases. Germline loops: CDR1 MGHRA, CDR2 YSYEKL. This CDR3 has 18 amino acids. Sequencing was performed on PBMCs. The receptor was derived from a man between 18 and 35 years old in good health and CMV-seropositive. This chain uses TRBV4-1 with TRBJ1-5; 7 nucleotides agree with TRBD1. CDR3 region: CASSQVRDSRDSNQPQHF. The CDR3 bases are TGCGCCAGCAGCCAAGTGCGGGACAGTCGGGATAGCAATCAGCCCCAGCATTTT.